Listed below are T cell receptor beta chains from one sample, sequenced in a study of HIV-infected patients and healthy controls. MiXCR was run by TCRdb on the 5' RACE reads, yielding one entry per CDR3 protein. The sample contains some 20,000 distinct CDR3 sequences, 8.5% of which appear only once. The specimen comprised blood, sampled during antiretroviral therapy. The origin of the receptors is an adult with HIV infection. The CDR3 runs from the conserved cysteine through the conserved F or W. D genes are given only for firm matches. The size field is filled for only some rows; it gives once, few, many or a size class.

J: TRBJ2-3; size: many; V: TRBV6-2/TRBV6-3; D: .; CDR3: CASGKTGSSQYF; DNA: TGTGCCAGCGGTAAGACCGGGAGCTCGCAGTATTTT
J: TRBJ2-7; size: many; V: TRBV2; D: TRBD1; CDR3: CASTGQGGPYEQYF; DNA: TGTGCCAGCACGGGACAGGGGGGACCCTACGAGCAGTACTTC
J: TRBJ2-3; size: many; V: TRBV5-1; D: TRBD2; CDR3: CASSSSSGASTDTQYF; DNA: TGCGCCAGCAGCTCCTCCAGCGGGGCTAGCACAGATACGCAGTATTTT
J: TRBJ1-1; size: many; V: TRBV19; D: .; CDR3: CASRWGPVTNTEAFF; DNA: TGTGCCAGTAGATGGGGCCCGGTAACAAACACTGAAGCTTTCTTT
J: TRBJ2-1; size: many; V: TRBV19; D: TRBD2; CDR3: CASSIGTSGYNEQFF; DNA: TGTGCCAGTAGTATCGGAACTAGCGGTTACAATGAGCAGTTCTTC
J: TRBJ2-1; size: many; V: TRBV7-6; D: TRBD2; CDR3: CASSPWTSGSSSYNEQFF; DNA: TGTGCCAGCAGCCCCTGGACTAGCGGTAGTAGCTCCTACAATGAGCAGTTCTTC
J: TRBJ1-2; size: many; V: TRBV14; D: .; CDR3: CASSQLDEANYGYTF; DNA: TGTGCCAGCAGCCAATTAGATGAGGCAAACTATGGCTACACCTTC
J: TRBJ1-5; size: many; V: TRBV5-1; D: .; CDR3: CASSLPTAGNQPQHF; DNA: TGCGCCAGCAGCTTGCCTACGGCAGGCAATCAGCCCCAGCATTTT
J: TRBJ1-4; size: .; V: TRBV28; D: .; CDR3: CASGGTGNEKLFF; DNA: TGTGCCAGCGGGGGCACAGGGAATGAAAAACTGTTTTTT
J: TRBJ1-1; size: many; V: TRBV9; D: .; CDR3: CASSVESDTEAFF; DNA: TGTGCCAGCAGCGTAGAGAGCGACACTGAAGCTTTCTTT
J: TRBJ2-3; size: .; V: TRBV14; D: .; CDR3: CASSQRATDTQYF; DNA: TGTGCCAGCAGCCAAAGAGCGACGGATACGCAGTATTTT
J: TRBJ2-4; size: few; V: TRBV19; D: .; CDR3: CASSIARREVTKNIQYF; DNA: TGTGCCAGTAGTATAGCCAGGAGGGAGGTAACCAAAAACATTCAGTACTTC